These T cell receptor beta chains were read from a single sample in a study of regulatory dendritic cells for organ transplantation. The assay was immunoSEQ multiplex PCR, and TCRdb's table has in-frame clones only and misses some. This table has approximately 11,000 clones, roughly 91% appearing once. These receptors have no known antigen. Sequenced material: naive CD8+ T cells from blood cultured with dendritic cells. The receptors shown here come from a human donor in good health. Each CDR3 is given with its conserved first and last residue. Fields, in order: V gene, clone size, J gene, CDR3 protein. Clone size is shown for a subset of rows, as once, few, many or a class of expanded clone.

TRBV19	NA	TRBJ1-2	CASSVQRGYTF
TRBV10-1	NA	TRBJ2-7	CASSPNQGPSSYEQYF
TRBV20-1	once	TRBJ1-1	CSVGDRAFF
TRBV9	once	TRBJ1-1	CASSVGGQSGFAEAFF
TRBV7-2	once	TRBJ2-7	CASSPGGGVEQYF
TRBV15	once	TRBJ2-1	CATSSLAGGIWEQFF
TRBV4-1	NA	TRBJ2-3	CASSQLGRSTDTQYF
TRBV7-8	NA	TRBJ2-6	CASSLGSGWSGANVLTF
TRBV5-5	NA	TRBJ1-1	CASSLWGRSTEAFF
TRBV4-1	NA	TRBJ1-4	CASSQVGRDRGRKLFF
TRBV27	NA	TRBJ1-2	CASSLFPGLNYGYTF
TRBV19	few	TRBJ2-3	CASSEVPGLALRDTQYF
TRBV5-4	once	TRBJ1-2	CASKEPTGTGDRYGYTF
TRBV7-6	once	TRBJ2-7	CASSLEVGLQYEQYF
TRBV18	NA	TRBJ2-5	CASSPRSQETQYF
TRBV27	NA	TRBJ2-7	CASSRDTNYEQYF
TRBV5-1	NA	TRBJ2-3	CAGSGSGLAGGDYFPDTQYF
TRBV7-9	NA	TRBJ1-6	CASSQGQGVSPLHF
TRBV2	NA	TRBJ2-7	CASRDSYYEQYF
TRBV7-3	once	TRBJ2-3	CASSLSAGGTDTQYF
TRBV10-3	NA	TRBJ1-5	CAISEPGNQPQHF
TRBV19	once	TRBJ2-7	CASSIDGSPKYEQYF
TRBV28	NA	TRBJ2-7	CASRKSGTGATYEQYF
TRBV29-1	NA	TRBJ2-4	CSVEGDNQLGIQYF
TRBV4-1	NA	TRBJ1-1	CASSQDFTNTEAFF
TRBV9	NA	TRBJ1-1	CASTAGGEYTEAFF
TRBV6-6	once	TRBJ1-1	CASSYSRGRDTEAFF
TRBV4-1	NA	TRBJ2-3	CASSRTSRGGTTDTQYF
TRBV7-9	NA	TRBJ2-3	CASSFRGRGTDTQYF
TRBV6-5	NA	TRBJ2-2	CASSYRGTNTGELFF
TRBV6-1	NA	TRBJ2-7	CASRRDNSYEQYF
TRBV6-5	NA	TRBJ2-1	CASSYSRPSGYNEQFF
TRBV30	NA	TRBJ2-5	CAWGIAGGLETQYF
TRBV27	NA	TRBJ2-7	CASSRTVGGYEQYF
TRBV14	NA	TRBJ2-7	CASSQQGAVYEQYF
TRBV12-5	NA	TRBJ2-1	CASGLGAQQTHFGEQFF
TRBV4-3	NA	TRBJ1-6	CASSRGPSNSPLHF
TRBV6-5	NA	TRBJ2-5	CASSYSGTQYF
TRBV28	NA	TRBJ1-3	CASSFTSSGNTIYF
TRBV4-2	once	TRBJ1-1	CASSQESSGTEAFF